This T cell receptor beta chain was recovered during a study of vaccination and CD4 T cells after COVID-19. Looking at the study overall: Convalescent cases comprised about ten mild and one severe, all SARS-CoV-2 positive by nasal swab PCR.

On this clonotype: Its antigen is not identified.

Per the germline V gene, CDR1 is SEHNR and CDR2 is FQNEAQ (reference sequence). This CDR3 region has 17 residues. The ends were cut back, 0 bases at V and 1 base at J, with 14 bases in the middle. Indicated time point: late sampling 161 to 241 days after vaccination in three convalescent patients. The sample's treatment: approximately 9-day PBMC culture with coronavirus spike peptide pools or control peptides (ViraFEST assay). Cultured CD4+ T cell DNA underwent sequencing with the Oncomine TCR Beta short-read assay. Genomic DNA was taken out of cultured CD4+ T cells by extraction. MiXCR was run by TCRdb on the PCR reads, yielding one entry per CDR3 protein. The sample records around 18,000 distinct CDR3 sequences, about 45% being singletons.

The V gene is TRBV7-9, the J gene TRBJ2-3; the D gene is possibly TRBD2 (7 bases). The input for sequencing was CD4+ T cells from blood, cultured in vitro, taken about 7 months after SARS-CoV-2 vaccination. The TCR sequence derives from a human donor who had recovered from COVID-19. Here the CDR3 DNA reads TGTGCCAGCAGCTTAGCGGGGGGGGGCGGCGGCACAGATACGCAGTATTTT. Translated: CASSLAGGGGGTDTQYF.